This T cell receptor beta chain was documented in a study of cytomegalovirus exposure and HLA in healthy donors (dated by TCRdb to between 2016 and 2019). Regarding the complete study: An earlier analysis of several hundred of the donors reported more than 250 Gb of sequence data and around 120 million unique TCR beta sequences from about 179 million T cells. An early release covering roughly 600 HLA-typed donors comprised around 300 gigabases of sequencing data and 85 million or so unique TCR sequences. Of the 300 to 450 genotyped donors, approximately 80% fell in the genetic ancestry cluster associated with self-reported Caucasian donors. The study aimed to test whether cataloging public T cell receptors could reveal signatures of past pathogen exposure. The study used immunosequencing to profile the T cell repertoires of around 600 subjects and linked those repertoires to cytomegalovirus serostatus. A separate validation cohort of about 110 different subjects was used in addition to the 666-subject first cohort. To predict cytomegalovirus infection status, the study brought together high-throughput TCR immunosequencing, statistical association of individual TCRs with disease status, and machine learning. A later analysis re-analyzed previously published TCR beta repertoires from 550 to 700 donors and added high-resolution HLA genotyping to study TCR occurrence patterns. In the later analysis, no new phenotypic data were used to find candidate immune exposures; instead, reliance was placed on TCR beta sequences and their occurrence across donors. An earlier analysis of some 500 of the donors applied high-throughput TCR beta sequencing to assess whether each TCR beta V gene segment acted as functional or pseudogenic. Alongside the repertoire data, information on donor age, sex, ethnicity and CMV serostatus was compiled. A later genetic analysis used genome-wide SNP genotypes for about 60% of the roughly 670 donors, treating that subset as a discovery cohort. All discovery cohort repertoires had been generated on a single sequencing platform. HLA typing included class I and class II loci at four-digit resolution. The number of donors typed differed by locus, with 629-630 for A, B, C, DRB1 and DQB1, roughly 520 for DQA1, 600 to 610 for DPA1, and some 440 for DPB1. Four to six DR-DQ haplotypes were handled as single units for association and clustering because linkage in the cohort was strong. Among about 400 genotyped donors of the cohort, an average of around 240,000 unique TCR beta nucleotide sequences was sequenced per donor, of which about 18% were non-productive. The paper as a whole reports these results and caveats: Most CMV-associated TCR beta chains appeared to be HLA-restricted in a later analysis, and the HLA associations seemed to be driven largely by CMV exposure. When HLA alleles, especially DR and DQ, strongly co-occurred, attributing TCR associations to individual alleles was difficult. According to a later analysis, parvovirus B19, influenza, CMV and Epstein-Barr virus appeared linked to several top co-occurrence clusters. A further reported finding was that TCR beta sequences accurately predicted the HLA-A and HLA-B alleles for most subjects in the first cohort. The study gave a list of about 150 TCR beta chains associated with cytomegalovirus. Because the 87-base-pair reads could not distinguish some IMGT-functional V segments, including TRBV6-2 and TRBV6-3, those segments were excluded. Most TCR sequences were seen in very few donors, while some public TCRs were found in many individuals. The presence/absence analyses assumed that sequencing depth was roughly uniform across donors, and that assumption may not be true. In an earlier analysis of fewer than 700 of the donors, most TCR beta V segments appeared in productive rearrangements about 90% or about 30% of the time, broadly matching IMGT annotations. An association between a missense DCLRE1C variant and V-gene and J-gene trimming of TCR beta chains was found in a later genetic analysis and replicated in an independent cohort. HLA typing was unavailable for some donors at each locus, so association tests used only the typed subset. A cluster of highly shared sequence variants was judged likely to be a technical artifact of the sequencing pipeline. A few of the identified cytomegalovirus-associated TCR beta chains were confirmed in vitro to be specific for cytomegalovirus antigens. Because counts were too low, fewer than 20 rarely observed V segments, including chromosome 9 orphons, were excluded from the earlier analysis of about 500 of the donors. The only immune exposure information available for the cohort was CMV serostatus. Only TCR beta chains were sequenced in this cohort, and the absence of alpha or paired-chain data limited detectable features. Correlated functional status among segregating V segments might reflect linkage disequilibrium, but an unknown experimental factor could not be ruled out. In a later analysis, HLA-associated TCR beta chains showed more clonal expansion and lower generation probabilities than non-associated chains that were equally common. A later analysis found that TCR association rates varied across HLA loci, with DRB1 alleles showing the most associated TCRs and HLA-C alleles the fewest. The authors suggested that the approach could potentially be generalized to other disease states and immunological phenotypes. In a later genetic analysis, fewer N-insertions in productive TCRs were reported among donors in an Asian-associated ancestry cluster than the 666-donor mean. Specific HLA alleles were associated with 15,000 to 20,000 TCR beta sequences at a false discovery rate of 0.05 in a later analysis. In both the original and validation cohorts, the classifier was reported to diagnose cytomegalovirus status with high specificity and sensitivity.

With regard to this clone: Its recognized antigen is unknown.

CDR1 and CDR2 are read off the germline V gene (reference sequence) as MNHEY and SMNVEV. V is clipped by 5 bases and J by 2 bases, and the sequence between their germline boundaries is 10 bases long. The cysteine opens and the phenylalanine closes a CDR3 of 13 amino acids. This entry keeps only the CDR3 DNA: 39 bases, framed from base 1. In total, 500 to 700 healthy bone marrow donors made up the cohort. At the time of sampling, every cohort member was nominally healthy, though immune exposures that went unrecorded were likely present. The donor was CMV seronegative and was included in the group of under 450 seronegative cohort members. A peripheral blood sample was collected from each donor, and TCR beta sequencing was performed on peripheral blood mononuclear cells. The Qiagen DNeasy Blood Extraction Kit was used to extract genomic DNA from the blood cell samples. The library was produced with the immunoSEQ multiplex PCR assay. The multiplex PCR relied on a mix of 60 forward primers for TCR Vbeta segments and 13 reverse primers for TCR Jbeta segments. The CDR3 region of rearranged TCR beta genes was amplified from genomic DNA by a multiplex PCR assay. On the Illumina HiSeq System, the amplified TCR beta libraries were sequenced as 87-base-pair reads. In the original analysis: In a later analysis, tens of millions of unique TCR beta chains were counted across the roughly 670 repertoires, and approximately 11 million of these chains were shared by at least two donors. To remove PCR and sequencing errors, raw reads were error-corrected and collapsed into unique sequences using a nearest-neighbor algorithm that merged closely related sequences. To assign V, D and J gene segments, CDR3 sequences were aligned to IMGT reference sequences. For a sequence to be retained, at least a six-nucleotide match to both a V gene segment and a J gene segment was required. Rearrangements were classified as productive when the CDR3 lacked stop codons and remained in frame with V and J, and all other rearrangements were classified as non-productive. Following IMGT convention, CDR3 was defined as the stretch from the second conserved V-encoded cysteine to the conserved J-encoded phenylalanine. The earlier analysis of some 580 of the donors excluded any sequence lacking an unambiguous match to a single V gene segment. An earlier analysis of a few hundred of the donors classified V segments as functional when productive rearrangements were above 56.7% and as segregating when the standard deviation between donors was above 5%. A statistical classification framework was built to diagnose cytomegalovirus status from the catalog of TCR beta chain sequences. In a later analysis, TCR nucleotide sequences were compared against IMGT/GENE-DB human TR gene sequences so that V and J genes could be assigned. In a later analysis, CDR3 sequences and most-parsimonious VDJ recombination scenarios were assigned using the TCRdist pipeline. A later analysis defined each TCR beta chain by its CDR3 amino acid sequence plus V-gene family, and excluded reads lacking a unique V-gene family. As a way to deal with suspected cross-contamination and a sequencing artifact, a later analysis dropped 500 to 700 nucleotide sequences that were highly shared and had low generation probability. A later analysis calculated a clonal expansion index for each public chain from normalized within-repertoire ranks of inferred template counts. A later analysis computed generation probabilities with a VDJ recombination model fitted to out-of-frame rearrangements, and checked the results against IGoR. In a later analysis, hypergeometric tests were used to score TCR-TCR, TCR-HLA and TCR-CMV co-occurrence, with a repertoire-size bias correction applied to TCR pairs. False discovery rates were estimated in a later analysis by permuting HLA or CMV assignments 20 times. A later analysis grouped co-occurring TCRs with DBSCAN, adding TCRdist sequence similarity when clustering within HLA-allele-positive subsets. Co-occurrence clustering excluded repertoires with fewer than 30,000 or more than 120,000 public chains, plus five with anomalous nucleotide sharing. TCRdb obtained this table from immuneACCESS and retained in-frame rearrangements with V and J assigned. These tables miss some clones; where compared with another copy, unresolved V genes account for less than half of the shortfall, and the remainder is unexplained. V and J calls and clone size come straight from that table; D and trimming were deduced from the DNA. The table for this sample shows 100,000 to 150,000 clones. The ten largest clones represent approximately 2.6% of the sample.

Source material: PBMCs. The chain links TRBV27 with TRBJ2-7; a tentative D call is TRBD1 (5 bases match). The clonotype was recovered from a man aged 25 to 40 in good health and CMV-seronegative. The DNA is TGTGCCAGCAGTCAGGGCGGAGCCTACGAGCAGTACTTC. It encodes CASSQGGAYEQYF.